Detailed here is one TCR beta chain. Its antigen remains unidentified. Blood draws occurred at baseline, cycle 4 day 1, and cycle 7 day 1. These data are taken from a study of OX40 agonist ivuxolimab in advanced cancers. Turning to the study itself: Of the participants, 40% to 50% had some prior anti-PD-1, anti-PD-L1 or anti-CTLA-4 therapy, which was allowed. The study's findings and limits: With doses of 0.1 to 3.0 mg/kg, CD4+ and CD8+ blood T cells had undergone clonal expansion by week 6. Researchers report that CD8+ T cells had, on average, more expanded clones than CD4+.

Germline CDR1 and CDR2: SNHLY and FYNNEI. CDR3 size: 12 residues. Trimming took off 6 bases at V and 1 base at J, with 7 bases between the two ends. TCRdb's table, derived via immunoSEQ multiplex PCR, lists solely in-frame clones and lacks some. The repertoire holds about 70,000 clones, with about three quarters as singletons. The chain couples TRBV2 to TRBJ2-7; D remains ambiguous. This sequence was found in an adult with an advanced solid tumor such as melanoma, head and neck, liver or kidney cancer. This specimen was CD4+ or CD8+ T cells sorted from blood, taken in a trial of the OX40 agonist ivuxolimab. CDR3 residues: CASRGRSYEQYF. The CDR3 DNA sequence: TGTGCCAGCAGAGGACGGTCCTACGAGCAGTACTTC.